The subject of this entry is one T cell receptor (beta chain). The CDR3 is made up of 20 amino acids. CDR1 SGHRS and CDR2 YFSETQ come from the germline V gene. Germline trimming cut 0 bases from V and 2 bases from J; bases unmatched to any gene: 18. These data belong to a study of blood T cell repertoires in COVID-19. Profiled with immunoSEQ multiplex PCR; TCRdb holds only in-frame clones, not every one. Here the sample spans 380,000 or so clones, 70% to 85% being singletons. J is TRBJ1-2 and V is TRBV5-1; 8 nucleotides line up with TRBD1. Sequenced material: peripheral blood. The TCR comes from a human donor with acute or convalescent COVID-19. The donor label of this sample is uncertain. This CDR3 reads CASSLEGRTGGGLGNYGYTF. The DNA for the CDR3 is TGCGCCAGCAGCTTGGAGGGTCGAACAGGGGGAGGATTGGGGAACTATGGCTACACCTTC.